Listed here are 29 T cell receptor beta chains from one sample, sequenced in a study of metastatic and nonmetastatic thyroid tumors. Every patient underwent thyroid surgery untreated. TCRdb reanalyzed the PCR reads with MiXCR. This sample has some 84,000 clones, with around 7.8% found just once. Sequencing used blood. These receptors were collected from a female donor with papillary thyroid cancer or a benign thyroid nodule (not recorded which). Some clones in this sample may be carry-over from other donors' samples.

This clone has at least ten counts. The chain links TRBV11-2 to TRBJ2-1, with D perhaps matching TRBD1 (6 bases). Trimming left V 5 bases short and J 3 bases short, with 14 bases between. The CDR3 contains 15 residues. Germline assignment: CDR1 SGHAT and CDR2 FQNNGV. CDR3 DNA: TGTGCCAGCAGCCCAGAAGGGGGAATCTACAATGAGCAGTTCTTC. Protein product: CASSPEGGIYNEQFF.

In its sample, this clone was seen a few times. This sequence joins TRBV6-4 and TRBJ2-2; D might be TRBD1 (6 bases). CDR1 is MRHNA and CDR2 is SNTAGT in the germline V gene. Trimming removed 6 bases at V and 1 base at J, with 9 bases between. The CDR3 covers 14 residues. The CDR3 coding sequence is TGTGCCAGCAGACCAGGGGAGAACACCGGGGAGCTGTTTTTT. Translating gives CASRPGENTGELFF.

This clone has a count of ten or more. The chain carries TRBV12-3 or TRBV12-4 and TRBJ2-2; 15 positions match TRBD2. CDR3 size: 17 residues. V lost 6 bases and J lost 7; bases outside the gene matches: 9. The CDR3 loop reads CASRRTSGGGVSGELFF. Written as DNA, the CDR3 is TGTGCCAGCAGGAGGACTAGCGGGGGGGGTGTCAGCGGGGAGCTGTTTTTT.

This clone was picked up many times. V and J are TRBV9 and TRBJ1-1; a possible D gene is TRBD1 (6 bases). Trimming took off 3 bases at V and 7 bases at J, with 13 bases between the two ends. The CDR3 is 13 amino acids. Germline lookup yields CDR1 SGDLS and CDR2 YYNGEE. The CDR3 nucleotides read TGTGCCAGCAGCGCCGGACAGAAGGGTGAAGCTTTCTTT. Amino acids: CASSAGQKGEAFF.

The table lists this clone with many counts. The V and J genes are TRBV3-1 and TRBJ1-1; perhaps TRBD1 as D (6 bases). V was shortened by 4 bases and J by 5 bases, with 14 bases between the two germline ends. From germline, CDR1 is LGHDT and CDR2 YNNKEL (reference sequence). The CDR3 contains 14 residues. CDR3 sequence: CASSPTTGSTEAFF. CDR3 nucleotide sequence: TGTGCCAGCAGCCCAACTACAGGGTCGACTGAAGCTTTCTTT.

This clone is categorized as medium-sized. V gene TRBV3-1 combines with J gene TRBJ1-2; 7 nucleotides line up with TRBD1. CDR1 and CDR2 (germline): LGHDT, YNNKEL (reference sequence). The CDR3 loop spans 14 amino acids. With 5 bases clipped from V and 2 bases from J, the junction kept 5 bases outside the gene matches. CDR3 DNA sequence: TGTGCCAGCAGCTATGGGGGACAGAACTATGGCTACACCTTC. This translates into CASSYGGQNYGYTF.

This clone was detected a few times. This sequence joins TRBV4-1 and TRBJ2-7, with 7 nucleotides matching TRBD2. The trim removed 1 base at V and 3 bases at J, leaving 12 bases unmatched. The germline V gene has CDR1 MGHRA and CDR2 YSYEKL. The CDR3 consists of 17 residues. For the CDR3, the DNA is TGCGCCAGCAGCCAAGGGTATGGGACTAATCTTGTCTACGAGCAGTACTTC. Its translation is CASSQGYGTNLVYEQYF.

This clone occurred many times. J is TRBJ1-4 and V is TRBV7-3; D is possibly TRBD1 (5 bases). Trimming shortened V by 0 bases and J by 5 bases, and 13 bases separated the two germline ends. Looked up from germline, CDR1 is SGHTA and CDR2 is FQGTGA. The CDR3 consists of 16 residues. The CDR3 DNA reads TGTGCCAGCAGCTTAACGGGGCGGCGGAGCAATGAAAAACTGTTTTTT. Translated: CASSLTGRRSNEKLFF.

This clone was detected many times. The gene calls are TRBV24-1 and TRBJ2-6; 8 nucleotides line up with TRBD2. V lost 6 bases to trimming and J lost 0 bases; unmatched junction nucleotides: 6. Germline CDR1 KGHDR, CDR2 SFDVKD. This CDR3 has 17 amino acids. CDR3 in amino acids: CATSPTGGVSGANVLTF. The CDR3 DNA is TGTGCCACCAGTCCGACGGGGGGGGTCTCTGGGGCCAACGTCCTGACTTTC.

The V and J genes are TRBV7-6 and TRBJ1-1, with 10 bases lining up with TRBD1. The CDR3 loop spans 15 amino acids. The junction had 7 bases not matched to a gene; V was cut back by 8 bases and J by 1 base. CDR1 and CDR2 (germline): SGHVS, FNYEAQ. The CDR3 protein is CASGSGTGANTEAFF. Here the CDR3 DNA reads TGTGCCAGCGGATCTGGGACAGGGGCGAACACTGAAGCTTTCTTT. The full variable domain, its missing parts supplied by reference TRBV7-6 and TRBJ1-1, is GAGVSQSPRYKVTKRGQDVALRCDPISGHVSLYWYRQALGQGPEFLTYFNYEAQQDKSGLPNDRFSAERPEGSISTLTIQRTEQRDSAMYRCASGSGTGANTEAFFGQGTRLTVV.

In its sample, this clone was seen many times. The chain combines TRBV5-1 with TRBJ2-3; 7 nucleotides align to TRBD2. With 4 bases clipped from V and 4 bases from J, the junction kept 9 bases outside the gene matches. The CDR3 contains 15 residues. Per germline, CDR1 SGHRS and CDR2 YFSETQ. CDR3 coding DNA: TGCGCCAGCAGCCGGAGCGGGGAGCCAGCAGATACGCAGTATTTT. Its protein product is CASSRSGEPADTQYF.

The sample holds a few counts of this clone. The chain is built from TRBV6-1 and TRBJ1-2, with D uncertain. Between the trimmed V and J ends, which lost 7 bases and 2 bases, there was a span of 17 bases. The CDR3 extends over 15 amino acids. From germline, CDR1 is MNHNS and CDR2 SASEGT. CDR3 DNA sequence: TGTGCCAGCATCCAAGCGTCGGGAGAAAACTATGGCTACACCTTC. This gives the protein CASIQASGENYGYTF.

V gene TRBV28 combines with J gene TRBJ2-2; D perhaps matches TRBD1 (5 bases). Trimming removed 4 bases at V and 0 bases at J, with 21 bases between. This CDR3 region has 19 residues. In germline, CDR1 is MDHEN, CDR2 SYDVKM. This CDR3 reads CASSSPSPGFRPNTGELFF. CDR3 bases: TGTGCCAGCAGTTCCCCCTCCCCAGGGTTCAGGCCGAACACCGGGGAGCTGTTTTTT.

This clone came up once. The rearrangement links TRBV6-2 or TRBV6-3 to TRBJ2-5; D uncertain. The V and J ends lost 7 bases and 1 base respectively, with 10 bases between them. CDR3 length: 13 amino acids. CDR1 and CDR2 (germline): MNHEY, SVGEGT. The CDR3 loop is CASTSGVQETQYF. The CDR3 bases are TGTGCCAGCACCTCTGGGGTCCAAGAGACCCAGTACTTC.

The V call is TRBV9, the J call TRBJ2-1; D possibly corresponds to TRBD1 (6 bases). The CDR3 has 15 residues. CDR1 is SGDLS and CDR2 is YYNGEE in the germline V gene. V gave up 3 bases and J gave up 0 bases, with 10 bases separating them. The CDR3 nucleotides are TGTGCCAGCAGCGCTACACAGGGCTCCTACAATGAGCAGTTCTTC. It codes for CASSATQGSYNEQFF.

This clone was found many times. This chain uses TRBV11-1 with TRBJ2-1, with D possibly being TRBD2 (6 bases). The ends were cut back, 5 bases at V and 6 bases at J, with 20 bases in the middle. CDR3 size: 16 residues. CDR1 is SGHAT, CDR2 FQDESV, per germline (reference sequence). CDR3 DNA: TGTGCCAGCAGCAAGGCTCGGGGACTTAGTGTCAATGAGCAGTTCTTC. Its protein product is CASSKARGLSVNEQFF. Combining the CDR3 with reference TRBV11-1 and TRBJ2-1 gives the whole variable domain EAEVAQSPRYKITEKSQAVAFWCDPISGHATLYWYRQILGQGPELLVQFQDESVVDDSQLPKDRFSAERLKGVDSTLKIQPAELGDSAMYLCASSKARGLSVNEQFFGPGTRLTVL.

The rearrangement uses TRBV30 and TRBJ1-2; TRBD1 agrees at 7 bases. Trimming cost V 2 bases and J 7 bases; bases outside gene matches: 10. The CDR3 loop spans 14 amino acids. Per germline, CDR1 GTSNPN and CDR2 SVGIG (reference sequence). The chain's CDR3 is CAWSTQTGLRGYTF. CDR3 bases: TGTGCCTGGAGTACACAGACAGGGCTACGTGGCTACACCTTC.

The table lists this clone with many counts. The V gene is TRBV12-3 or TRBV12-4, the J gene TRBJ2-2; no clear D gene. The CDR3 runs 11 residues. V lost 6 bases to trimming and J lost 3 bases, with 2 bases between them. The CDR3 nucleotides are TGTGCCAGCAGCTACACCGGGGAGCTGTTTTTT. It yields the protein CASSYTGELFF.

This clone occurred many times. The chain links TRBV20-1 to TRBJ1-2; D is undetermined. Deletions cut 5 bases from V and 2 bases from J, with 9 bases between. The germline V gene has CDR1 DFQATT and CDR2 SNEGSKA (reference sequence). The CDR3 has 12 amino acids. The CDR3 reads CSAATENYGYTF. The CDR3 DNA sequence: TGCAGTGCTGCGACCGAAAACTATGGCTACACCTTC.

The table lists this clone with many counts. J is TRBJ1-5 and V is TRBV6-1, with TRBD1 identical over 7 bases. This CDR3 has 16 residues. Germline V CDR1 and CDR2: MNHNS, SASEGT. V shed 0 bases and J 0 bases; nucleotides not matched to a gene: 2. The CDR3 spells CASSEAGTASNQPQHF. The CDR3 region has the DNA TGTGCCAGCAGTGAAGCAGGGACAGCTAGCAATCAGCCCCAGCATTTT.

This clone was seen repeatedly, ten times or more. This chain links TRBV7-2 with TRBJ2-7; D is tentatively TRBD1 or TRBD2 (5 bases each). The germline gives CDR1 SGHTA, CDR2 FQGNSA. Trimming took 5 bases from V and 7 from J, leaving 18 bases between them. The CDR3 extends over 14 amino acids. The CDR3 reads CASSRTGTRYEQYF. In DNA form, the CDR3 reads TGTGCCAGCAGCCGTACCGGGACGAGATATGAGCAGTACTTC.

This chain joins TRBV7-6 and TRBJ1-5; D unclear. CDR1 is SGHVS, CDR2 FNYEAQ, per germline. The CDR3 covers 13 residues. Trimming took 2 bases from V and 7 from J, leaving 9 bases between them. CDR3 sequence: CASSLTLEQPQHF. CDR3 sequence (DNA): TGTGCCAGCAGCTTAACACTTGAACAGCCCCAGCATTTT.

This clone was counted ten times or more. This rearrangement joins TRBV28 to TRBJ1-1; no reliable D call. Germline lookup yields CDR1 MDHEN and CDR2 SYDVKM. CDR3 length: 13 amino acids. Trimming took 4 bases from V and 4 from J, leaving 10 bases between them. The CDR3 DNA reads TGTGCCAGCAGTTCGATGACCGCCACTGAAGCTTTCTTT. It codes for CASSSMTATEAFF.

This clone was seen at least ten times. V usage is TRBV11-1 and J usage is TRBJ2-3; TRBD2 matches 12 bases. Unmatched junction bases numbered 10, after V lost 4 bases and J lost 2 bases. The CDR3 covers 18 residues. Germline loops: CDR1 SGHAT, CDR2 FQDESV (reference sequence). The chain's CDR3 is CASSSQRASGGDTDTQYF. Written as DNA, the CDR3 is TGTGCCAGCAGCTCCCAAAGAGCTAGCGGGGGGGACACAGATACGCAGTATTTT.

This clone turned up a few times. The rearrangement joins TRBV19 to TRBJ2-4, with 9 bases identical to TRBD1. Germline CDR1 and CDR2: LNHDA and SQIVND (reference sequence). The CDR3 is 14 residues long. V lost 8 bases, J lost 3 bases, and 5 bases stayed unmatched. The CDR3 spells CASRDRVDKNIQYF. For the CDR3, the DNA is TGTGCCAGTCGGGACAGGGTGGACAAAAACATTCAGTACTTC.

This clone came up many times. This chain links TRBV2 with TRBJ1-6; a possible D gene is TRBD1 (5 bases). V gave up 7 bases and J gave up 8 bases, with 12 bases separating them. Per germline, CDR1 SNHLY and CDR2 FYNNEI. This CDR3 has 13 residues. DNA for the CDR3: TGTGCCAGCACTGAGGTAGGGGATTCACCCCTCCACTTT. This sequence encodes CASTEVGDSPLHF.

This clone has a count of ten or more. This chain joins TRBV6-2 or TRBV6-3 and TRBJ2-7; possibly TRBD2 for D (7 bases). Germline CDR1 MNHEY, CDR2 SVGEGT. Trimming took 10 bases from V and 4 from J, leaving 23 bases between them. The CDR3 loop spans 15 amino acids. The DNA for the CDR3 is TGTGCCACCGAGAAGGAACGGGGGGCGGTTTACGAGCAGTACTTC. Translation gives CATEKERGAVYEQYF.

This sequence joins TRBV9 and TRBJ1-6; D uncertain. CDR3 length equals 14 residues. Trimming removed 4 bases from V and 7 bases from J, with 12 bases in between. CDR1 SGDLS and CDR2 YYNGEE come from the germline V gene. CDR3 nucleotides: TGTGCCAGCAGCCCCACGGGTCGAAATTCACCCCTCCACTTT. Translation: CASSPTGRNSPLHF. The whole variable domain, filled in from reference TRBV9 and TRBJ1-6, reads DSGVTQTPKHLITATGQRVTLRCSPRSGDLSVYWYQQSLDQGLQFLIQYYNGEERAKGNILERFSAQQFPDLHSELNLSSLELGDSALYFCASSPTGRNSPLHFGNGTRLTVT.

This clone was seen repeatedly, ten times or more. This sequence joins TRBV12-3 or TRBV12-4 and TRBJ2-7; D is perhaps TRBD1 or TRBD2 (6 bases each). The CDR3 totals 14 residues. The V end lost 3 bases, the J end lost 3 bases, and 12 bases lay between the germline ends. Here the CDR3 DNA reads TGTGCCAGCAGTTTGGGTGGGGGGCACTACGAGCAGTACTTC. Amino acid sequence: CASSLGGGHYEQYF.